This record concerns one TCR beta chain sequence. Antigen unknown. This entry belongs to a study of cytomegalovirus exposure and HLA in healthy donors. For the study at large: A preliminary data release comprised roughly 80 million unique TCRs obtained from HLA-typed donors.

13 Jbeta primers and 60 Vbeta primers were used for the PCR. Libraries were prepared by immunoSEQ multiplex PCR; TCRdb keeps only in-frame clonotypes and omits some of them. In total, the table holds tens of thousands of clones. The CDR3 is made up of 13 amino acids. Germline trimming cut 9 bases from V and 5 bases from J; bases unmatched to any gene: 8. CDR1 is MNHEY, CDR2 SMNVEV, per germline (reference sequence). Study-wide results and limits: The authors reported that TCR beta sequences could predict HLA-A and HLA-B alleles. These predictions were accurate for most subjects in the first cohort. Earlier analysis found most TCR beta V segments productive about 87% or about 30% of the time.

This chain joins TRBV27 and TRBJ2-5; TRBD2 agrees at 8 bases. This TCR was recovered from a man aged 40-49 years in good health and CMV-seropositive. The specimen was PBMCs. DNA for the CDR3: TGTGCCAGTAAACTAGCGGACCGGGAGACCCAGTACTTC. This sequence encodes CASKLADRETQYF.